The 3 T cell receptor beta chains in this list originate from one sample, sequenced in a study of T cells in Graves' hyperthyroidism and ophthalmopathy. Researchers took RNA transcripts and amplified the TCR beta CDR3 regions from them. First-round RT-PCR with HTBI primers amplified the TCR CDR3 region. One entry per CDR3 protein, called by TCRdb with MiXCR from the multiplex PCR reads. The sample lists just under 750,000 distinct CDR3 sequences, about 35% occurring once. Sequencing was performed on blood. All receptors derive from a woman aged 35 to 49 with Graves' hyperthyroidism.

This clonotype appeared many times. V usage is TRBV6-5 and J usage is TRBJ1-2; D unresolved. Germline CDR1 MNHEY, CDR2 SVGAGI. V lost 6 bases, J lost 4 bases, and 21 bases lay in between. CDR3 length equals 16 residues. In DNA, the CDR3 is TGTGCCAGCAGCTTCACATCCTCCCCCCCGAGCTATGGCTACACCTTC. It yields the protein CASSFTSSPPSYGYTF.

The chain joins TRBV7-2 to TRBJ1-2; 7 bases align to TRBD1. Germline V gives CDR1 SGHTA, CDR2 FQGNSA. V lost 5 bases, J lost 8 bases, and 8 bases stayed unmatched. The CDR3 sequence is 13 residues long. CDR3 nucleotides: TGTGCCAGCAGCGAACAGGGGATCAAGGGCTACACCTTC. As protein: CASSEQGIKGYTF.

The gene calls are TRBV7-2 and TRBJ2-3, with 8 bases matching TRBD2. The V and J ends lost 2 bases and 0 bases, in that order; junction bases with no gene match: 7. The CDR3 has 17 amino acids. Per germline, CDR1 SGHTA and CDR2 FQGNSA. This CDR3 reads CASSLRGAGVSTDTQYF. The CDR3 coding sequence is TGTGCCAGCAGCTTAAGGGGAGCGGGGGTGAGCACAGATACGCAGTATTTT.